This T cell receptor (beta chain) was identified in a study of PD-L1 blockade in urothelial cancer. About the research overall: Most patients, about nine tenths of the roughly 30, were males with bladder-origin cancer. Blood was analyzed 3 weeks (second dose) and 6 weeks after treatment start.

Each patient gave between 1 and 8 samples, pretreatment and on-treatment. Germline V gives CDR1 SGHDT, CDR2 YYEEEE. With 1 base removed from V and 6 bases from J, the gap between germline ends came to 17 bases. CDR3 length equals 16 residues. The data were produced by immunoSEQ multiplex PCR, yet TCRdb's version contains in-frame clones alone and is incomplete. This sample carries some 50,000 clones, around 88% of them seen once, and the ten largest clones take roughly 3.6%. Sequenced here: PBMCs, sampled around atezolizumab (anti-PD-L1) treatment. This sequence was found in a man older than 75 with urothelial cancer. The genes are TRBV5-6 and TRBJ2-1; D is perhaps TRBD1 (6 bases). The CDR3 region is CASSLPTGGRRNEQFF. The CDR3 bases are TGTGCCAGCAGCTTGCCGACAGGTGGACGGCGCAATGAGCAGTTCTTC.